This record concerns one TCR beta chain sequence. Its antigen is currently unknown. The sample belongs to a study of blood T cells in healthy people across ages. Whole-study results and caveats: Measured against age, TCR beta diversity per million T cells decreased in a roughly linear manner.

Sample donors were healthy Caucasian individuals that came from Russia, aged roughly 6 to 100. Each donor gave 9 to 10 milliliters of peripheral blood. V lost 4 bases and J 2 bases, leaving 10 bases between the germline ends. CDR1 and CDR2 (germline): SGHRS, YFSETQ. The CDR3 runs 13 residues. A sample-barcoded 5' primer and a J-beta primer mix were used in a second PCR of roughly 7 to 11 cycles. Each cDNA molecule was tagged by a template-switch adaptor that had 12 random nucleotides. MiXCR, applied by TCRdb to the 5' RACE reads, yields one record per CDR3 protein. The sample lists hundreds of thousands of distinct CDR3 sequences, 20% to 25% seen once, with approximately 3.7% in the top ten.

Sequencing was done on a sample of blood. This TCR was sampled from a man aged 65 to 79 in good health. The chain uses TRBV5-1 and TRBJ2-7, with a weak D call TRBD1 (6 bases). CDR3: CASSKTGPYEQYF. CDR3 in DNA: TGCGCCAGCAGCAAGACAGGACCCTACGAGCAGTACTTC. The full variable domain, in which reference TRBV5-1 and TRBJ2-7 provide the parts outside the CDR3, is KAGVTQTPRYLIKTRGQQVTLSCSPISGHRSVSWYQQTPGQGLQFLFEYFSETQRNKGNFPGRFSGRQFSNSRSEMNVSTLELGDSALYLCASSKTGPYEQYFGPGTRLTVT.